This T cell receptor beta chain appears in the sequencing data of a study of T cell clusters in autoimmune cytopenias. The wider study: The median distinct TRB clonotype count was around 2,400 per sample, from a median roughly 50,000 reads. General study findings and limits: Physiological T cell clusters of healthy donors were apparently absent in primary autoimmune cytopenia patients.

Germline V lookup: CDR1 DFQATT, CDR2 SNEGSKA (reference sequence). CDR3 length equals 18 residues. TRB was amplified by touch-down multiplex PCR, primer pools A and B combined. TCRdb re-called the multiplex PCR reads; every CDR3 protein appears as one record, without DNA. Here the sample table reports about 8,300 distinct CDR3 sequences. TRB amplification used 250 ng of peripheral blood genomic DNA. This clonotype registers large (0.1 to 1%) by frequency. What it recognizes is unknown. Sequencing was done on a sample of peripheral blood. The rearrangement uses TRBV20-1 and TRBJ2-2; the TCRdb call, TRBD2, lacks DNA for checking. The source of this sequence is a human donor with an autoimmune cytopenia or autoimmune hepatitis (not recorded which). The CDR3 region is CSARAPLAGGPSYGELFF.